This entry lists 8 T cell receptor beta chains sequenced from one sample in a study of T cells in Graves' hyperthyroidism and ophthalmopathy. The source material, RNA transcripts, was used to amplify TCR beta CDR3 regions. Carried out on the TCR CDR3, a first-round RT-PCR used the HTBI primer set. TCRdb recomputed calls from the multiplex PCR reads with MiXCR, one row per CDR3 protein. The repertoire holds about 640,000 distinct CDR3 sequences, with less than 45% as singletons. Material: peripheral blood or thyroid tissue (not recorded which). Receptors originate from an adult man with Graves' disease, either hyperthyroidism or ophthalmopathy (not recorded which).

The gene calls are TRBV20-1 and TRBJ1-2, with TRBD1 matching over 10 bases. Trimming took 5 bases from V and 7 from J; bases not matched to a gene: 13. This CDR3 contains 15 residues. CDR1 and CDR2 (germline): DFQATT, SNEGSKA (reference sequence). The DNA for the CDR3 is TGCAGTGCTCCGTCTTCGGGACAGGGGAGCTTTGGCTACACCTTC. It codes for CSAPSSGQGSFGYTF.

The chain recombines TRBV7-2 with TRBJ2-5; either TRBD1 or TRBD2 may fit D (5 bases each). The CDR3 consists of 14 residues. Trimming removed 5 bases at V and 5 bases at J, with 15 bases between. CDR1 SGHTA and CDR2 FQGNSA come from the germline V gene. CDR3 residues: CASSDAPGPETQYF. The DNA for the CDR3 is TGTGCCAGCAGCGATGCCCCGGGACCGGAGACCCAGTACTTC.

J is TRBJ1-3 and V is TRBV20-1; D remains ambiguous. The germline CDR1 and CDR2 sequences are DFQATT and SNEGSKA (reference sequence). V lost 3 bases, J lost 2 bases, and 8 bases lay in between. This CDR3 region has 13 residues. The CDR3 DNA follows: TGCAGTGCTAGCGCGGGAACTGGAAACACCATATATTTT. It specifies CSASAGTGNTIYF.

In its sample, this clonotype was seen many times. The J gene is TRBJ2-7, the V gene TRBV15, with D hard to call. Per the germline V gene, CDR1 is LNHNV and CDR2 is YYDKDF (reference sequence). Trimming stripped 1 base from V and 7 bases from J, with 11 bases between. CDR3 length equals 13 residues. CDR3 DNA sequence: TGTGCCACCAGCAGAGGCGCCGGCAGGGAGCAGTACTTC. This codes for CATSRGAGREQYF. Full variable domain (missing parts from reference TRBV15 and TRBJ2-7): DAMVIQNPRYQVTQFGKPVTLSCSQTLNHNVMYWYQQKSSQAPKLLFHYYDKDFNNEADTPDNFQSRRPNTSFCFLDIRSPGLGDTAMYLCATSRGAGREQYFGPGTRLTVT.

This clonotype came up a few times. The chain has TRBV11-2 and TRBJ1-3; no clear D. V was clipped by 7 bases and J by 0 bases, with 13 bases between them. CDR1 and CDR2 (germline): SGHAT, FQNNGV. The CDR3 is 15 residues long. The CDR3 loop reads CASTPRVFSGNTIYF. CDR3 DNA sequence: TGTGCCAGCACCCCTCGGGTTTTCTCTGGAAACACCATATATTTT.

This clonotype has a count of ten or more. This rearrangement joins TRBV7-9 to TRBJ2-7; weak D call: TRBD1 (6 bases). The CDR3 contains 14 residues. Between the trimmed V and J ends, which lost 3 bases and 5 bases, there was a span of 14 bases. In germline, CDR1 is SEHNR, CDR2 FQNEAQ (reference sequence). The CDR3 DNA is TGTGCCAGCAGCTTCACAGGGTTCGGAGACGAGCAGTACTTC. As protein: CASSFTGFGDEQYF.

The rearrangement joins TRBV7-9 to TRBJ2-5; 7 bases match TRBD2. The CDR3 runs 13 residues. Germline assignment: CDR1 SEHNR and CDR2 FQNEAQ (reference sequence). The trim removed 8 bases at V and 2 bases at J, leaving 5 bases unmatched. This CDR3 reads CASGPAGQETQYF. CDR3 sequence (DNA): TGTGCCAGCGGCCCAGCGGGGCAAGAGACCCAGTACTTC.

In this sample, this clonotype turned up many times. The chain has TRBV25-1 and TRBJ1-1; 9 nucleotides align to TRBD1. Germline CDR1 reads MGHDK; CDR2 reads SYGVNS. This CDR3 has 13 amino acids. Trimming removed 6 bases from V and 5 bases from J; junction bases left unmatched: 4. In DNA form, the CDR3 reads TGTGCCAGCAGGGGACAGGGCAGTACTGAAGCTTTCTTT. This codes for CASRGQGSTEAFF.